This T cell receptor beta chain is drawn from a study of blood T cell repertoires in COVID-19. The CDR3 sequence is 14 residues long. V shed 0 bases and J shed 7 bases, with 10 bases lying between them. Germline CDR1 and CDR2: MNHNS and SASEGT. How the authors handled the data: Amplifying reference gene primers gave estimates of nucleated cell counts. The assay was immunoSEQ multiplex PCR, and TCRdb's table has in-frame clones only and misses some. D and trimming come from the DNA, and the V and J calls and clone size come from that table. Here the sample spans 70,000 or so clones, 80% to 90% being singletons.

The sample was peripheral blood. This chain joins TRBV6-1 and TRBJ1-5; D may be TRBD1 (5 bases). This receptor was identified in a man between 65 and 79 years old with active or convalescent COVID-19. The CDR3 region is CASSEARVRQPQHF. CDR3 sequence (DNA): TGTGCCAGCAGTGAAGCCAGGGTTCGACAGCCCCAGCATTTT.